A single sample is the source of the 8 T cell receptor beta chains below, sequenced in a study of cytomegalovirus exposure and HLA in healthy donors. Primers: 60 Vbeta forward and 13 Jbeta reverse. The method was immunoSEQ multiplex PCR; TCRdb's version includes in-frame clones alone and lacks a portion of them. Found here are approximately 71,000 clones; the top ten clones hold under 4%. Sequenced input: PBMCs. These receptors came from a female donor in good health and CMV-seropositive.

The rearrangement joins TRBV6-1 to TRBJ1-4; 7 bases match TRBD1. V dropped 10 bases and J dropped 4; count of bases not matched to a gene: 9. This CDR3 region has 14 residues. CDR1 is MNHNS and CDR2 is SASEGT in the germline V gene. As DNA, the CDR3 is TGTGCCACCAAACAGGGGCAGCTTAATGAAAAACTGTTTTTT. Amino acid sequence: CATKQGQLNEKLFF.

This sequence joins TRBV7-6 and TRBJ2-7; 9 bases map to TRBD1. V shed 5 bases and J 4 bases; nucleotides not matched to a gene: 9. There are 15 residues in the CDR3. The germline V gene encodes CDR1 SGHVS and CDR2 FNYEAQ. The CDR3 loop is CASSPGQGGNYEQYF. The CDR3 DNA is TGTGCCAGCAGCCCGGGACAGGGTGGGAATTACGAGCAGTACTTC.

The V call is TRBV11-2, the J call TRBJ2-7, with D maybe TRBD1 (6 bases). CDR1 SGHAT and CDR2 FQNNGV come from the germline V gene. The CDR3 length is 16 residues. The V end lost 2 bases, the J end lost 1 base, and 15 bases lay between the germline ends. In DNA, the CDR3 is TGTGCCAGCAGCTTAAGGGGGATAGCATCGTCCTACGAGCAGTACTTC. It encodes CASSLRGIASSYEQYF.

The chain has TRBV18 and TRBJ1-6; TRBD1 matches 9 bases. The CDR3 sequence is 14 residues long. V gave up 6 bases and J gave up 7 bases; unmatched junction bases: 4. Germline V gene sequence: CDR1 KGHSH, CDR2 LQKENI. The CDR3 is CASSGTGINSPLHF. CDR3 sequence (DNA): TGTGCCAGCTCCGGGACAGGGATCAATTCACCCCTCCACTTT.

The gene calls are TRBV5-1 and TRBJ2-7; 9 positions match TRBD2. The length of the CDR3 is 16 residues. Germline-derived CDR1 and CDR2 are SGHRS and YFSETQ. V shed 0 bases, J shed 4 bases, and the junction held 8 bases outside the gene matches. The CDR3 is CASSLVAGVDRYEQYF. The CDR3 region has the DNA TGCGCCAGCAGCTTGGTAGCGGGAGTCGATCGGTACGAGCAGTACTTC.

The chain employs TRBV10-2 and TRBJ2-2; 13 bases line up with TRBD2. The CDR3 sequence is 16 residues long. The junction had 8 bases not matched to a gene; V was cut back by 7 bases and J by 6 bases. Germline V gives CDR1 WSHSY, CDR2 SAAADI. CDR3 sequence reads: CASTVGLAGVSGELFF. The CDR3 DNA is TGCGCCAGCACAGTCGGACTAGCGGGAGTATCCGGGGAGCTGTTTTTT.

This CDR3 is CASNLAFPGELFF. CDR3 nucleotide sequence: TGTGCCTCCAATCTAGCATTCCCAGGGGAGCTGTTTTTT. The chain combines TRBV6-1 with TRBJ2-2; a possible D gene is TRBD2 (5 bases). The V gene lost 11 bases and the J gene lost 8 bases, with 18 bases spanning the gap. This CDR3 region has 13 residues. Germline loops: CDR1 MNHNS, CDR2 SASEGT.

This rearrangement joins TRBV6-5 to TRBJ2-7; D is perhaps TRBD2 (6 bases). This CDR3 is built from 14 residues. Trimming left V 6 bases short and J 3 bases short, with 15 bases between. The germline V gene has CDR1 MNHEY and CDR2 SVGAGI. This CDR3 reads CASSRRVSVYEQYF. CDR3 in DNA: TGTGCCAGCAGCCGGAGGGTTAGTGTCTACGAGCAGTACTTC.